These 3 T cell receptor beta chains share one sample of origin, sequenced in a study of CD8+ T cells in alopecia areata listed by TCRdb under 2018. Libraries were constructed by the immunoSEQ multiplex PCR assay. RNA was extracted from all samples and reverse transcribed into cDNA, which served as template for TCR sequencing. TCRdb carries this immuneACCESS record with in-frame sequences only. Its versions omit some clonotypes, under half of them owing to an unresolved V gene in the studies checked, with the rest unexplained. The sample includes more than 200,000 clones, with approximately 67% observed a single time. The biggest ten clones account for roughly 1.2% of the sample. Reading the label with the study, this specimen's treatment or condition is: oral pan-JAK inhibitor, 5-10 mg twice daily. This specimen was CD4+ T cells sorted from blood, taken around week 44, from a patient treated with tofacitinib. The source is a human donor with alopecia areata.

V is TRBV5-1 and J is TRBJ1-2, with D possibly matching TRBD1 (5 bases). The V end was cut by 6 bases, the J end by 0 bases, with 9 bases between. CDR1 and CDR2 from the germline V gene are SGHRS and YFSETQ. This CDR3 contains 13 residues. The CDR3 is CASKGETNYGYTF. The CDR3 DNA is TGCGCCAGCAAAGGGGAAACTAACTATGGCTACACCTTC.

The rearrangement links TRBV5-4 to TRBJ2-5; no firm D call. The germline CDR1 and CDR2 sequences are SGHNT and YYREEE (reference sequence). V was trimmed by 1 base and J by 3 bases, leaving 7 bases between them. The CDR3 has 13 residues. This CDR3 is CASSLPTKETQYF. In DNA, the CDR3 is TGTGCCAGCAGCTTGCCGACCAAAGAGACCCAGTACTTC.

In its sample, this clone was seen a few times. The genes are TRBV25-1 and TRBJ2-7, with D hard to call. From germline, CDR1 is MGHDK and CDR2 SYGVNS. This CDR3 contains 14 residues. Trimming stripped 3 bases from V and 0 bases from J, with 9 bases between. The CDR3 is CASSDGHFSYEQYF. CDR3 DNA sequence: TGTGCCAGCAGTGATGGCCATTTCTCCTACGAGCAGTACTTC.